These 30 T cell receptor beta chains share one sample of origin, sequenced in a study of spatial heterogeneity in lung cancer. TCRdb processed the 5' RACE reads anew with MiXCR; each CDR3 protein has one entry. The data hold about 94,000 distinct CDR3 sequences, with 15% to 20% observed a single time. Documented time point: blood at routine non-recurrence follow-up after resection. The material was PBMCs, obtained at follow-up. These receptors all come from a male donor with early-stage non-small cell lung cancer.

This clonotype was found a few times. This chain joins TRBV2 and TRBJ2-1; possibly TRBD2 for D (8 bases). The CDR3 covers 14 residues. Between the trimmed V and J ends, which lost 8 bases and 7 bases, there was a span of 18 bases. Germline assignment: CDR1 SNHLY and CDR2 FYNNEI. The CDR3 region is CASDPGRGLNEQFF. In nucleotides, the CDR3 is TGTGCCAGCGACCCCGGGAGGGGGCTGAATGAGCAGTTCTTC.

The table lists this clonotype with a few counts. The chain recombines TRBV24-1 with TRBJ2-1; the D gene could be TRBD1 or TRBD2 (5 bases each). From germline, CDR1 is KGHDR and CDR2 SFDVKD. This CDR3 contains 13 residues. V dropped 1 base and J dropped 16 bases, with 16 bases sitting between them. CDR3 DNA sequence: TGTGCCACCAGTGATTTACACGGGGCCCCGGCATTCTTC. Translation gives CATSDLHGAPAFF.

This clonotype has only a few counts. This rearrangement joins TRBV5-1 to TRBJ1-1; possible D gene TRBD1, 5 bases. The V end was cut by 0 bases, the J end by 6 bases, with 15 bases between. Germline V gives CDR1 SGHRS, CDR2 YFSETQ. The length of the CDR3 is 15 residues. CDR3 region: CASSLGDSREAEAFF. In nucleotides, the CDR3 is TGCGCCAGCAGCTTGGGTGATAGCAGGGAGGCTGAAGCTTTCTTT.

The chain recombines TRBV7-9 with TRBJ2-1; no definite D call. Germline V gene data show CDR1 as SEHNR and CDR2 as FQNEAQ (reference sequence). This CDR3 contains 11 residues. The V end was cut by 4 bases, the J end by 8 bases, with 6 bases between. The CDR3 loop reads CASSSRDEQFF. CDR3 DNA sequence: TGTGCCAGCAGCTCCCGCGATGAGCAGTTCTTC.

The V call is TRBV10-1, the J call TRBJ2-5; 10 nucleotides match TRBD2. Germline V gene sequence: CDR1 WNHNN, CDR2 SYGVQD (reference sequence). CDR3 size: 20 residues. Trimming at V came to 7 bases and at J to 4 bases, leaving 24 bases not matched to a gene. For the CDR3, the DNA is TGCGCCAGCATCACCGTGGGAGCGGGAGGGCCCCATAAGGCCCGAGAGACCCAGTACTTC. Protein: CASITVGAGGPHKARETQYF.

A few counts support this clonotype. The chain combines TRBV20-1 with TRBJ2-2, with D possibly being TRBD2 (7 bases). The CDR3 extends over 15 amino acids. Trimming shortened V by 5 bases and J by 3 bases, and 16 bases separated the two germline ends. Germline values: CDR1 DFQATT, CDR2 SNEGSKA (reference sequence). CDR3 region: CSARKAGAYTGELFF. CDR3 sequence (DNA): TGCAGTGCTCGGAAGGCGGGGGCCTACACCGGGGAGCTGTTTTTT.

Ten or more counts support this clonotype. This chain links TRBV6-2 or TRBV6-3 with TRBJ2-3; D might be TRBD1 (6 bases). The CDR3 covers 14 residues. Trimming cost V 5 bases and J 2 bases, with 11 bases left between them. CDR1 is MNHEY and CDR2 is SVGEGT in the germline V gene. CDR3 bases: TGTGCCAGCAGTCCTTGGACAGCCACAGATACGCAGTATTTT. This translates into CASSPWTATDTQYF.

The CDR3 spells CSARAGLAEPDTQYF. Written as DNA, the CDR3 is TGCAGTGCTAGGGCGGGACTAGCGGAGCCAGATACGCAGTATTTT. The chain combines TRBV20-1 with TRBJ2-3; TRBD2 agrees at 11 bases. V lost 3 bases to trimming and J lost 4 bases; unmatched junction nucleotides: 6. The CDR3 consists of 15 residues. The V gene's germline CDR1 is DFQATT and CDR2 SNEGSKA (reference sequence).

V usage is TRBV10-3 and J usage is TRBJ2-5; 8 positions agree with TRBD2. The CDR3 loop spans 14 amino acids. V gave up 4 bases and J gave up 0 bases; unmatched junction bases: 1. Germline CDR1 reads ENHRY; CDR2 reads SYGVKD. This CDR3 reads CAISAGGDQETQYF. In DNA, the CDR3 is TGTGCCATCAGTGCGGGAGGGGACCAAGAGACCCAGTACTTC.

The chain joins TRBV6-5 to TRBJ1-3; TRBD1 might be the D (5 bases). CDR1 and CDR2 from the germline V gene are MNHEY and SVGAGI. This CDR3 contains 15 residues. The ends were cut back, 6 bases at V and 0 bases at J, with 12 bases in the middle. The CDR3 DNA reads TGTGCCAGCAGGATGGGACGGCGCTCTGGAAACACCATATATTTT. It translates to CASRMGRRSGNTIYF.

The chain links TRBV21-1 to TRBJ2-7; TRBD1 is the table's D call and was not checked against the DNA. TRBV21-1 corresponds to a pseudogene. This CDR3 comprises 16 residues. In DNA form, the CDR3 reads TGTGCCAGCAGCTTCCGACAGGGGGCTATATCCTACGAGCAGTACGTC. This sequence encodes CASSFRQGAISYEQYV.

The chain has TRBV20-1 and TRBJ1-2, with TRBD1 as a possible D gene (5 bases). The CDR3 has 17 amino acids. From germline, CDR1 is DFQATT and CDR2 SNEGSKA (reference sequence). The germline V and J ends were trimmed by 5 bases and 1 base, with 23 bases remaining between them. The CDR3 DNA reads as TGCAGTGCTCCGAGGGGAGGGGAGTTCAACCGTAACTATGGCTACACCTTC. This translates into CSAPRGGEFNRNYGYTF.

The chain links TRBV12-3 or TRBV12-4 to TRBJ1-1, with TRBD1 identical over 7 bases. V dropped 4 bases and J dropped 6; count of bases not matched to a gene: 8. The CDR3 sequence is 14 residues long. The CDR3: CASSSGQEVAEAFF. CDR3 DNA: TGTGCCAGCAGTTCTGGACAGGAAGTGGCTGAAGCTTTCTTT.

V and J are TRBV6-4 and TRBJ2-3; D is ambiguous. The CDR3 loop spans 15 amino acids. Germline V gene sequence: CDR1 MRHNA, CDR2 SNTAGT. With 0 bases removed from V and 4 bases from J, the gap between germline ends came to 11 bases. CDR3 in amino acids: CASSDSYRAADTQYF. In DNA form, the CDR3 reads TGTGCCAGCAGTGACTCTTATAGGGCGGCAGATACGCAGTATTTT.

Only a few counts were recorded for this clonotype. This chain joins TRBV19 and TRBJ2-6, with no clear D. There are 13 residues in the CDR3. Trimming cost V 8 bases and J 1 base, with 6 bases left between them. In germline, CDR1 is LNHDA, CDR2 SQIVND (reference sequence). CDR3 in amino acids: CASRRSGANVLTF. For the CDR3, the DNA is TGTGCCAGTCGGCGGTCTGGGGCCAACGTCCTGACTTTC.

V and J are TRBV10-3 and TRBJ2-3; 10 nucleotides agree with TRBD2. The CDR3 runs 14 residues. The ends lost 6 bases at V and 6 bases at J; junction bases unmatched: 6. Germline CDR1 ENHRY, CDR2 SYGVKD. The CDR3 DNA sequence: TGTGCCATCAGCTTAGCGGGAGGAGAGGATACGCAGTATTTT. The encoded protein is CAISLAGGEDTQYF.

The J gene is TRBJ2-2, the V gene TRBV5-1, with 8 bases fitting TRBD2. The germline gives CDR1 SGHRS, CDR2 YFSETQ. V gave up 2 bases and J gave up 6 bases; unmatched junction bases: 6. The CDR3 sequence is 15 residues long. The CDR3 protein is CASSFTGGAPGELFF. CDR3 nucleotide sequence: TGCGCCAGCAGCTTTACCGGGGGGGCCCCCGGGGAGCTGTTTTTT.

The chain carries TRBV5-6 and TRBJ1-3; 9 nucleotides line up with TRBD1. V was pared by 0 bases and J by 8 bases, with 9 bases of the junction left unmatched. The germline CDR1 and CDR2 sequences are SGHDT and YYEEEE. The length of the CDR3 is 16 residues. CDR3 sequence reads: CASSLGTGASSDTIYF. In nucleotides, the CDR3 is TGTGCCAGCAGCTTGGGGACAGGGGCCTCCTCGGACACCATATATTTT.

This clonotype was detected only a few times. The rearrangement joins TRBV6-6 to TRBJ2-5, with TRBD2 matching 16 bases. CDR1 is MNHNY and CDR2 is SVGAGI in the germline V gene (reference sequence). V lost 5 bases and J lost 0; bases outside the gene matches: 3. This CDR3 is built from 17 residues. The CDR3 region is CASSAGLAGGYQETQYF. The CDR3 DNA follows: TGTGCCAGCAGTGCGGGACTAGCGGGGGGGTACCAAGAGACCCAGTACTTC.

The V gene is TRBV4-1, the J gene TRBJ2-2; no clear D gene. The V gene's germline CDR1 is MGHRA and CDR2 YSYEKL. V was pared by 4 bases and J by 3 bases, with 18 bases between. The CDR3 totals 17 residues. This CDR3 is CASSPLQWGLHTGELFF. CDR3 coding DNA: TGCGCCAGCAGCCCTCTCCAATGGGGTTTACACACCGGGGAGCTGTTTTTT.

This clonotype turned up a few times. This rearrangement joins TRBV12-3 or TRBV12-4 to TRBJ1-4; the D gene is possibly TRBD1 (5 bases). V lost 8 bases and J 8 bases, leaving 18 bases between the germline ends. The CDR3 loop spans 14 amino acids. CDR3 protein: CASHLRDSSEKLFF. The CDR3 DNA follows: TGTGCCAGCCACCTTCGGGACTCTTCAGAAAAACTGTTTTTT.

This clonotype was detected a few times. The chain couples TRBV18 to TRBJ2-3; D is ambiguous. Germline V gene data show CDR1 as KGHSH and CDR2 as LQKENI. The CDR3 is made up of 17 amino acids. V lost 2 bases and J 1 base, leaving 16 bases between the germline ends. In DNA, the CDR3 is TGTGCCAGCTCACCAGCGCCTGCCCAAGGAGGCACAGATACGCAGTATTTT. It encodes CASSPAPAQGGTDTQYF.

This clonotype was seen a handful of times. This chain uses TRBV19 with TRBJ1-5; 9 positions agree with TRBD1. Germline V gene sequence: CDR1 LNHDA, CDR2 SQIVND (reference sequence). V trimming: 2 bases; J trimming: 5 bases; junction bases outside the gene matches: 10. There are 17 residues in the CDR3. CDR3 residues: CASSIPIRQGGYQPQHF. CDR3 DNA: TGTGCCAGTAGTATACCCATCCGACAGGGGGGATATCAGCCCCAGCATTTT.

The CDR3 is CSARTVSREQFF. CDR3 coding DNA: TGCAGTGCCAGGACAGTAAGTCGTGAGCAGTTCTTC. The chain couples TRBV20-1 to TRBJ2-1, with D perhaps matching TRBD1 (6 bases). CDR3 length: 12 amino acids. CDR1 is DFQATT, CDR2 SNEGSKA, per germline (reference sequence). Trimming pared 6 bases from V and 9 bases from J, leaving 15 bases between.

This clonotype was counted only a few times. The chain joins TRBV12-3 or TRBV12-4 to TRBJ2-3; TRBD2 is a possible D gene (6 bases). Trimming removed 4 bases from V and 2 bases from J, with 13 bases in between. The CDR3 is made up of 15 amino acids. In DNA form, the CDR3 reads TGTGCCAGCAGTTCCCCGGGACTTCACACAGATACGCAGTATTTT. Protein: CASSSPGLHTDTQYF.

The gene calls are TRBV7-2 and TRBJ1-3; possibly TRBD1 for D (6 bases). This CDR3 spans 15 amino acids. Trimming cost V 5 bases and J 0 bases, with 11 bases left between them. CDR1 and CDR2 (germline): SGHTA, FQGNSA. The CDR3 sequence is CASSPGTSSGNTIYF. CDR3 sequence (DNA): TGTGCCAGCAGCCCGGGGACAAGCTCTGGAAACACCATATATTTT.

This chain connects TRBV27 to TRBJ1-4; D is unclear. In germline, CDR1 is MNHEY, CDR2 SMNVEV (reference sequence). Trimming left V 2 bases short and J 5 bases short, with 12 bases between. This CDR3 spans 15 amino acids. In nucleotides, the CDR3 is TGTGCCAGCAGTTTAAGTGACGGACGGAATGAAAAACTGTTTTTT. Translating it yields CASSLSDGRNEKLFF.

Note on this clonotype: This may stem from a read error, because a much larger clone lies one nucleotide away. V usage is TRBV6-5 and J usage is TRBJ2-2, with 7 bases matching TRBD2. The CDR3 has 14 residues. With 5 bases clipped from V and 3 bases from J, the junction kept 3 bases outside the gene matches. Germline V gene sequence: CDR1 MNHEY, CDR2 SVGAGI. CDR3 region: CASSQLADTGELFF. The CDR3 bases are TGTGCCAGCAGTCAGCTAGCGGACACCGGGGAGCTGTTTTTT.

CDR3 sequence (DNA): TGTGCCAGCAGCTTGACAGGGGCTAGGAGTGAAAAACTGTTTTTT. Protein sequence: CASSLTGARSEKLFF. The chain is built from TRBV5-6 and TRBJ1-4; 7 bases fit TRBD1. In germline, CDR1 is SGHDT, CDR2 YYEEEE. This CDR3 contains 15 residues. Trimming removed 1 base from V and 7 bases from J; junction bases left unmatched: 7.

The CDR3: CASSPRQGFGELFF. The DNA for the CDR3 is TGTGCCAGCAGTCCACGACAGGGTTTCGGGGAGCTGTTTTTT. This chain connects TRBV6-2 or TRBV6-3 to TRBJ2-2; 7 bases agree with TRBD1. The J segment lost 7 bases and the V segment lost 5 bases, leaving 7 bases of the junction unmatched. The CDR3 is made up of 14 amino acids. Germline CDR1 reads MNHEY; CDR2 reads SVGEGT.